This section outlines one T cell receptor beta chain sequence together with its context. Its antigen remains undetermined. Reading from cysteine to phenylalanine, the CDR3 counts 16 amino acids. No DNA sequence is on record. From a lookup of the germline V gene, CDR1 and CDR2 are MNHNS and SASEGT. The record originates from a study of T cells expressing NK-cell markers (dated by TCRdb to 2018 to 2021). For the study in its entirety: Fewer than ten donors provided sorted CD3+CD56+NKG2C+, CD3+CD56+NKG2C- and CD3+CD56-NKG2C+ T-cell subsets, whose TCR beta-chain repertoires were profiled. Seven of the eight sequenced donors were HCMV-seropositive and one was HCMV-seronegative. All eight donors whose samples were sequenced were randomly selected healthy volunteers, three of them men and five women. The libraries were sequenced on Illumina HiSeq 2000/2500, MiSeq or NextSeq, producing 2 x 150 bp reads. Overall study results and their limits: Those dominant clonotypes were again the most abundant among CD3+CD56-NKG2C+ cells in several donors, at roughly 25-65%. For more than 5 donors, the dominant CD3+CD56+NKG2C+ clonotypes were among the top 10 CD8+ clonotypes and accounted for about 1.0-7.5% of CD8+ T cells. It remained unclear whether the expanded NKG2C-expressing T cell clones were specific for HCMV antigens.

TCRdb shows the sequencer as Illumina HiSeq 2000. TCR beta cDNA libraries were made by 5'RACE template switching that added a universal primer site and unique molecular identifiers. Synthesis of cDNA was primed from the TCR beta constant segment and was followed by two consecutive PCR amplification steps. From the authors' description of their analysis: MIGEC handled demultiplexing of the reads and grouping by UMI, while MiTCR was used to assemble and quantify clonotypes. To exclude erroneous sequences, only TCR cDNA sequences supported by at least two reads were retained. Downstream repertoire analysis used the tcR package, and clonotypes were matched across fractions by CDR3 nucleotide sequence plus V segment. VDJmatch was used to annotate antigen specificity against VDJdb, with one amino acid substitution allowed in CDR3. The reads went through TCRdb reprocessing, and each CDR3 protein sequence gets one entry with no DNA. TCRdb, not the authors, supplied the V and J calls. The table for this sample lists 200,000 to 300,000 distinct CDR3 sequences. The top ten clonotypes cover 0.3% to 0.45% of the sample.

HCMV-specific IgG was detected in serum with a commercial ELISA kit to determine HCMV serostatus. Ficoll density gradient centrifugation was used to isolate peripheral blood mononuclear cells from blood. Sample: blood T cells: a sorted CD56 or NKG2C T cell subset, CD4+ or CD8+ T cells, or bulk PBMC T cells (not recorded which). The V gene is TRBV6-1 and the J gene is TRBJ1-1; the TCRdb call, TRBD1, lacks DNA for checking. This receptor was identified in a man between 18 and 35 years old in good health. Donor details come from another sample of the same person, matched by shared clones. The CDR3 region has the sequence CASREGLLGVSTEAFF.